Listed below are T cell receptor beta chains from one sample, sequenced in a study of regulatory T cells in long-lasting Graves disease. In TCRdb, the multiplex PCR reads were re-called with MiXCR into one record per CDR3 protein. Of around 450,000 distinct CDR3 sequences listed, approximately 21% are singletons. Here the sequenced sample was peripheral blood mononuclear cells (PBMCs), taken when the disease was refractory, from a patient treated with antithyroid drugs. The source of these receptors is a female donor with Graves disease. Both conserved end residues are part of each CDR3. D genes are given only for firm matches. Expanded clones get a size class; other rows say once, few or many, or leave the size out.

v_call	j_call	clone_size	d_call	cdr3_aa	cdr3_nt
TRBV3-1	TRBJ1-2	few	TRBD1	CASSQGAQGSYGYTF	TGTGCCAGCAGCCAAGGTGCACAGGGGTCTTATGGCTACACCTTC
TRBV12-3/TRBV12-4	TRBJ1-1	many	TRBD1	CASSPRTGGTEAFF	TGTGCCAGCAGTCCAAGGACAGGGGGGACTGAAGCTTTCTTT
TRBV18	TRBJ2-2	-	-	CASSPSRAGELFF	TGTGCCAGCTCACCATCACGGGCCGGGGAGCTGTTTTTT
TRBV20-1	TRBJ2-5	many	TRBD1	CSARPQTGVETQYF	TGCAGTGCACGTCCCCAGACAGGGGTGGAGACCCAGTACTTC
TRBV24-1	TRBJ2-2	-	-	CATSGWGGTGELFF	TGTGCCACCAGCGGATGGGGAGGCACCGGGGAGCTGTTTTTT
TRBV7-2	TRBJ2-5	many	-	CASSLASRETQYF	TGTGCCAGCAGCTTAGCGAGTAGAGAGACCCAGTACTTC
TRBV28	TRBJ2-7	many	-	CASSQTVIWSSYEQYF	TGTGCCAGCAGCCAGACAGTGATTTGGAGCTCCTACGAGCAGTACTTC
TRBV19	TRBJ2-7	-	TRBD1	CASSSGTGLSYEQYF	TGTGCCAGTAGTTCCGGGACAGGGCTCTCCTACGAGCAGTACTTC
TRBV27	TRBJ2-7	-	-	CASSFGASHYEQYF	TGTGCCAGCAGTTTTGGGGCCTCTCACTACGAGCAGTACTTC
TRBV9	TRBJ1-6	-	-	CASSAGTYNSPLHF	TGTGCCAGCAGCGCAGGGACCTATAATTCACCCCTCCACTTT
TRBV7-9	TRBJ1-6	-	TRBD1	CASNLNFRGRNSPLHF	TGTGCCAGCAACTTAAATTTCAGGGGGCGAAATTCACCCCTCCACTTT
TRBV3-1	TRBJ2-7	-	-	CASSRDGGGGKQYF	TGTGCCAGCAGCCGGGACGGCGGTGGGGGAAAGCAGTACTTC
TRBV18	TRBJ2-7	-	TRBD2	CASSPGLEGGEQYF	TGTGCCAGCTCACCGGGACTAGAAGGAGGCGAGCAGTACTTC
TRBV6-1	TRBJ2-7	many	TRBD1	CASSPLTGTGFEQYF	TGTGCCAGCAGCCCGTTGACCGGGACAGGGTTCGAGCAGTACTTC
TRBV7-8	TRBJ2-1	-	TRBD1	CASSPQQGDEQFF	TGTGCCAGCAGCCCCCAACAGGGGGATGAGCAGTTCTTC
TRBV24-1	TRBJ1-2	many	-	CATSDLRMEYGYTF	TGTGCCACCAGTGATCTCCGGATGGAGTATGGCTACACCTTC
TRBV28	TRBJ2-3	many	TRBD2	CASSWGLTGGADTQYF	TGTGCCAGCAGTTGGGGCCTGACGGGAGGGGCGGATACGCAGTATTTT
TRBV4-3	TRBJ2-5	once	TRBD2	CASSQTTSGTSGAQYF	TGCGCCAGCAGCCAAACCACTAGCGGGACCAGTGGGGCCCAGTACTTC
TRBV27	TRBJ2-2	-	TRBD1	CASSAGTGVLFF	TGTGCCAGCAGTGCCGGGACAGGGGTGCTGTTTTTT
TRBV29-1	TRBJ1-4	-	-	CSVYPKDGATNEKLFF	TGCAGCGTGTACCCTAAGGACGGAGCAACTAATGAAAAACTGTTTTTT
TRBV11-3	TRBJ2-3	-	-	CASSLDHRDTQYF	TGTGCCAGCAGCTTAGATCACAGAGATACGCAGTATTTT
TRBV7-6	TRBJ1-2	few	-	CASSLSARAYGYTF	TGTGCCAGCAGCTTATCTGCCCGAGCCTATGGCTACACCTTC
TRBV29-1	TRBJ2-5	many	TRBD1	CSARGGQGEETQYF	TGCAGCGCCCGAGGGGGACAGGGTGAAGAGACCCAGTACTTC
TRBV28	TRBJ2-7	many	-	CASSLTRSYEQYF	TGTGCCAGCAGTTTAACTAGGTCCTACGAGCAGTACTTC
TRBV9	TRBJ2-7	-	-	CASSVGYKTYEQYF	TGTGCCAGCAGCGTAGGGTACAAGACCTACGAGCAGTACTTC
TRBV6-1	TRBJ1-5	-	-	CASTIEGGNQPQHF	TGTGCCAGCACCATCGAGGGCGGCAATCAGCCCCAGCATTTT
TRBV14	TRBJ1-1	few	-	CASSYTGLIMNTEAFF	TGTGCCAGCAGCTATACAGGGTTAATCATGAACACTGAAGCTTTCTTT
TRBV6-1	TRBJ2-7	-	-	CATLPLWGSGEEEQYF	TGTGCCACCCTCCCCTTGTGGGGATCCGGTGAGGAAGAGCAGTACTTC
TRBV24-1	TRBJ1-2	many	-	CATVLLLKANYGYTF	TGTGCCACCGTGCTCCTTCTTAAGGCTAACTATGGCTACACCTTC
TRBV27	TRBJ1-5	many	-	CASSLIGSNQPQHF	TGTGCCAGCAGTTTAATCGGCAGCAATCAGCCCCAGCATTTT
TRBV28	TRBJ2-3	-	-	CASSLVEGQIRAHTQYF	TGTGCCAGCAGTTTGGTTGAAGGACAGATCCGGGCCCATACGCAGTATTTT
TRBV28	TRBJ2-1	-	TRBD2	CASSLSGSGNEQFF	TGTGCCAGCAGTTTGAGCGGGAGTGGGAATGAGCAGTTCTTC
TRBV12-3/TRBV12-4	TRBJ2-3	few	-	CASSLVSHTDTQYF	TGTGCCAGCAGTTTAGTCTCGCACACAGATACGCAGTATTTT
TRBV12-3/TRBV12-4	TRBJ1-2	many	-	CASSLRVAMRYGYTF	TGTGCCAGCAGTTTAAGGGTAGCCATGCGCTATGGCTACACCTTC
TRBV12-5	TRBJ2-7	many	TRBD2	CASGLVPSGSLHNYEQYF	TGTGCTAGTGGTTTGGTACCTAGCGGGAGCCTCCACAATTACGAGCAGTACTTC
TRBV15	TRBJ2-1	few	TRBD2	CATSRSLSGRAYNEQFF	TGTGCCACCAGCAGATCCCTTAGCGGGAGGGCCTACAATGAGCAGTTCTTC
TRBV20-1	TRBJ1-1	many	-	CSADENTEAFF	TGCAGTGCCGACGAGAACACTGAAGCTTTCTTT
TRBV6-1	TRBJ1-2	many	TRBD1	CASRATDGQGHYGYTF	TGTGCCAGCAGAGCCACGGATGGACAGGGACACTATGGCTACACCTTC
TRBV10-3	TRBJ2-7	-	TRBD2	CATTIGSGNANEQYF	TGTGCCACTACCATAGGGAGCGGGAACGCAAACGAGCAGTACTTC
TRBV9	TRBJ1-4	many	-	CASSGGGGSNEKLFF	TGTGCCAGCAGCGGTGGAGGGGGTTCTAATGAAAAACTGTTTTTT
TRBV28	TRBJ2-7	many	-	CASSLLQSSYEQYF	TGTGCCAGCAGTTTATTACAGAGCTCCTACGAGCAGTACTTC
TRBV9	TRBJ2-5	-	TRBD1	CASSGATGWETQYF	TGTGCCAGCAGCGGGGCGACAGGGTGGGAGACCCAGTACTTC
TRBV7-2	TRBJ1-1	few	TRBD1	CASRTEGATEAFF	TGTGCCAGCAGGACCGAGGGGGCGACTGAAGCTTTCTTT
TRBV7-6	TRBJ1-6	-	-	CASSLMDRENNSPLHF	TGTGCCAGCAGCCTAATGGACAGAGAGAATAATTCACCCCTCCACTTT
TRBV20-1	TRBJ1-2	once	-	CSAREGTYGYTF	TGCAGTGCTAGAGAAGGGACCTATGGCTACACCTTC
TRBV27	TRBJ1-4	many	-	CASSFGPGNEKLFF	TGTGCCAGCAGTTTTGGGCCAGGGAATGAAAAACTGTTTTTT
TRBV28	TRBJ1-2	many	TRBD1	CASSSIGTDKGYTF	TGTGCCAGCAGTTCGATTGGGACAGACAAAGGCTACACCTTC
TRBV12-5	TRBJ1-2	many	-	CASGPGHRTDGYTF	TGTGCTAGTGGTCCTGGGCACAGGACGGACGGCTACACCTTC
TRBV27	TRBJ1-6	many	-	CASSFRQVGSPLHF	TGTGCCAGCAGTTTTCGGCAGGTCGGGTCACCCCTCCACTTT
TRBV7-2	TRBJ2-5	many	TRBD1	CASSFGQGGQLTQYF	TGTGCCAGCAGCTTCGGACAGGGGGGTCAATTGACCCAGTACTTC
TRBV9	TRBJ1-2	few	TRBD1	CASSVGIGTGGLGGYTF	TGTGCCAGCAGCGTAGGTATCGGGACAGGAGGGCTTGGTGGCTACACCTTC
TRBV12-3/TRBV12-4	TRBJ1-6	many	-	CASSFRQYNSPLHF	TGTGCCAGCAGTTTTCGTCAGTATAATTCACCCCTCCACTTT
TRBV24-1	TRBJ2-5	many	-	CARYGGPKETQYF	TGTGCCCGATACGGGGGGCCCAAGGAGACCCAGTACTTC
TRBV2	TRBJ1-1	many	-	CASSALQGKNTEAFF	TGTGCCAGCAGTGCCCTCCAGGGGAAGAACACTGAAGCTTTCTTT
TRBV6-5	TRBJ1-5	-	-	CASSYEGIGSNQPQHF	TGTGCCAGCAGTTACGAGGGGATTGGGAGCAATCAGCCCCAGCATTTT
TRBV19	TRBJ1-5	few	-	CASSQTLASNQPQHF	TGTGCCAGTAGCCAGACACTAGCTAGCAATCAGCCCCAGCATTTT
TRBV29-1	TRBJ1-4	many	-	CSVNTGTASEKLFF	TGCAGCGTCAACACCGGGACTGCTTCCGAAAAACTGTTTTTT
TRBV7-9	TRBJ1-3	few	-	CASSGAVGNTIYF	TGTGCCAGCAGCGGGGCGGTTGGAAACACCATATATTTT